A single sample gave rise to the 32 T cell receptor beta chains below, sequenced in a study of blood T cell repertoires in COVID-19. Only in-frame clones appear in the TCRdb table, and some are missing; sequencing was by immunoSEQ multiplex PCR. The table lists approximately 12,000 clones, about 90% of them singletons. The sample was peripheral blood. The receptors shown here come from a woman aged 65 to 85 with active COVID-19.

This clone was found once. The chain couples TRBV27 to TRBJ2-1; TRBD2 is a possible D gene (6 bases). V dropped 3 bases and J dropped 3 bases, with 12 bases sitting between them. The germline gives CDR1 MNHEY, CDR2 SMNVEV (reference sequence). The CDR3 has 15 residues. The CDR3 loop is CASSLGAGFYNEQFF. Here the CDR3 DNA reads TGTGCCAGCAGTTTGGGTGCGGGGTTCTACAATGAGCAGTTCTTC.

The table lists this clone with a count of one. The chain uses TRBV11-3 and TRBJ2-1; D perhaps matches TRBD2 (5 bases). Germline lookup yields CDR1 SGHNT and CDR2 YENEEA. The CDR3 has 15 residues. V was clipped by 5 bases and J by 1 base, with 12 bases between them. CDR3 coding DNA: TGTGCCAGCAGCCGACCTGGCGGGTCCTACAATGAGCAGTTCTTC. This encodes CASSRPGGSYNEQFF. Full variable domain (missing parts from reference TRBV11-3 and TRBJ2-1): EAGVVQSPRYKIIEKKQPVAFWCNPISGHNTLYWYLQNLGQGPELLIRYENEEAVDDSQLPKDRFSAERLKGVDSTLKIQPAELGDSAVYLCASSRPGGSYNEQFFGPGTRLTVL.

J is TRBJ1-1 and V is TRBV29-1, with TRBD1 matching 7 bases. V dropped 7 bases and J dropped 0; count of bases not matched to a gene: 5. Germline CDR1 and CDR2: SQVTM and ANQGSEA. The CDR3 contains 13 residues. DNA of the CDR3: TGCAGCGCTGAGGGACAGTTGAACACTGAAGCTTTCTTT. The encoded protein is CSAEGQLNTEAFF. Drawing the rest from reference TRBV29-1 and TRBJ1-1, the complete variable domain is SAVISQKPSRDICQRGTSLTIQCQVDSQVTMMFWYRQQPGQSLTLIATANQGSEATYESGFVIDKFPISRPNLTFSTLTVSNMSPEDSSIYLCSAEGQLNTEAFFGQGTRLTVV.

V and J are TRBV5-1 and TRBJ2-1; 10 bases map to TRBD2. V shed 3 bases, J shed 4 bases, and the junction held 7 bases outside the gene matches. The CDR3 extends over 16 amino acids. From germline, CDR1 is SGHRS and CDR2 YFSETQ. Here the CDR3 DNA reads TGCGCCAGCAGCTCCACAGCGGGAGGGGCGTACAATGAGCAGTTCTTC. Its translation is CASSSTAGGAYNEQFF.

The chain couples TRBV18 to TRBJ2-2, with TRBD2 as a possible D gene (7 bases). V was cut by 3 bases and J by 3 bases, with 11 bases left in between. This CDR3 has 15 amino acids. Germline V gives CDR1 KGHSH, CDR2 LQKENI. The CDR3 DNA is TGTGCCAGCTCACCCCAGGGGAGGGACACCGGGGAGCTGTTTTTT. This translates into CASSPQGRDTGELFF.

The CDR3 bases are TGTGCCAGCAGCTTAGGGAGACAGGACGGCTACACCTTC. Encoded protein: CASSLGRQDGYTF. This sequence joins TRBV7-2 and TRBJ1-2, with D tentatively TRBD1 (6 bases). Germline assignment: CDR1 SGHTA and CDR2 FQGNSA. The V gene lost 1 base and the J gene lost 8 bases, with 11 bases spanning the gap. This CDR3 comprises 13 residues.

J is TRBJ2-1 and V is TRBV7-2, with 11 bases matching TRBD2. Germline trimming cut 8 bases from V and 7 bases from J; bases unmatched to any gene: 10. Germline lookup yields CDR1 SGHTA and CDR2 FQGNSA. CDR3 size: 15 residues. In nucleotides, the CDR3 is TGTGCCAGCGGCGCGGGTAGCGGGAGGGTAAATGAGCAGTTCTTC. Its protein product is CASGAGSGRVNEQFF.

The chain has TRBV19 and TRBJ1-6; 8 bases align to TRBD1. V trimming: 3 bases; J trimming: 9 bases; junction bases outside the gene matches: 10. Looked up from germline, CDR1 is LNHDA and CDR2 is SQIVND (reference sequence). This CDR3 spans 16 amino acids. Written as DNA, the CDR3 is TGTGCCAGTAGTATCCCAGGGGGCCCCGGAGGTTCACCCCTCCACTTT. It encodes CASSIPGGPGGSPLHF.

The rearrangement uses TRBV18 and TRBJ2-7; 10 positions match TRBD1. The CDR3 runs to 14 residues. Germline trimming cut 2 bases from V and 3 bases from J; bases unmatched to any gene: 1. Germline V gene lookup returns CDR1 KGHSH and CDR2 LQKENI. CDR3 amino acids: CASSPGTGDYEQYF. The CDR3 coding sequence is TGTGCCAGCTCACCAGGGACAGGGGACTACGAGCAGTACTTC. Full variable domain (remainder filled in from reference TRBV18 and TRBJ2-7): NAGVMQNPRHLVRRRGQEARLRCSPMKGHSHVYWYRQLPEEGLKFMVYLQKENIIDESGMPKERFSAEFPKEGPSILRIQQVVRGDSAAYFCASSPGTGDYEQYFGPGTRLTVT.

The chain joins TRBV6-5 to TRBJ2-2; D remains ambiguous. In germline, CDR1 is MNHEY, CDR2 SVGAGI. V lost 6 bases, J lost 4 bases, and 6 bases lay in between. The CDR3 length is 12 residues. In DNA, the CDR3 is TGTGCCAGCAGAAGCCCCACCGGGGAGCTGTTTTTT. This gives the protein CASRSPTGELFF.

Of note for this clone: The sample carries other DNA sequences with the same CDR3. The chain joins TRBV30 to TRBJ1-1, with a weak D call TRBD1 (6 bases). In germline, CDR1 is GTSNPN, CDR2 SVGIG (reference sequence). The CDR3 length is 11 residues. V was trimmed by 5 bases and J by 7 bases, leaving 11 bases between them. The CDR3 region has the DNA TGTGCCTGGGCCAGGGGTGGTGAAGCTTTCTTT. Translating it yields CAWARGGEAFF. Based on the CDR3 plus reference TRBV30 and TRBJ1-1, the full variable domain is SQTIHQWPATLVQPVGSPLSLECTVEGTSNPNLYWYRQAAGRGLQLLFYSVGIGQISSEVPQNLSASRPQDRQFILSSKKLLLSDSGFYLCAWARGGEAFFGQGTRLTVV.

V is TRBV5-6 and J is TRBJ2-7; 7 bases are shared with TRBD2. The junction had 6 bases not matched to a gene; V was cut back by 0 bases and J by 6 bases. Per germline, CDR1 SGHDT and CDR2 YYEEEE. The CDR3 loop spans 14 amino acids. The CDR3 DNA is TGTGCCAGCAGCTTGGATGCCCGCGGGGGCGAGCAGTACTTC. This codes for CASSLDARGGEQYF.

This chain links TRBV4-3 with TRBJ2-4; 14 bases are a match to TRBD2. The CDR3 loop spans 18 amino acids. J was trimmed by 0 bases and V by 4 bases; bases with no gene match: 5. Looked up from germline, CDR1 is LGHNA and CDR2 is YSLEER. The CDR3 DNA sequence: TGCGCCAGCAGCCCTGGACTAGCGGGAGGAACAGCCAAAAACATTCAGTACTTC. This sequence encodes CASSPGLAGGTAKNIQYF.

The chain carries TRBV12-5 and TRBJ2-3; TRBD2 agrees at 13 bases. Germline V gives CDR1 LGHNT, CDR2 FRNRAP. CDR3 length: 14 residues. The DNA of the CDR3 is TGTGGGACTAGCGGGAGCTCCCGCACAGATACGCAGTATTTT. Its translation is CGTSGSSRTDTQYF.

The chain is built from TRBV7-9 and TRBJ2-1; 12 nucleotides line up with TRBD2. After removal of 5 bases from V and 4 bases from J, the junction contained 6 bases not matched to a gene. In germline, CDR1 is SEHNR, CDR2 FQNEAQ (reference sequence). This CDR3 comprises 16 residues. As DNA, the CDR3 is TGTGCCAGCAGCCTCAGACTAGCGGGAGTGTACAATGAGCAGTTCTTC. This encodes CASSLRLAGVYNEQFF.

The chain joins TRBV3-1 (or the pseudogene TRBV3-2) to TRBJ1-6; 12 bases line up with TRBD1. The junction had 8 bases not matched to a gene; V was cut back by 4 bases and J by 10 bases. CDR1 and CDR2 from the germline V gene are LGHDT and YNNKEL (reference sequence). The CDR3 covers 16 residues. The CDR3 DNA reads as TGTGCCAGCAGCCCCCTCGGGACAGGGGGCATCTCACCCCTCCACTTT. This sequence encodes CASSPLGTGGISPLHF.

V usage is TRBV19 and J usage is TRBJ1-5, with a possible D match to TRBD1 (6 bases). The CDR3 runs 14 residues. Germline lookup yields CDR1 LNHDA and CDR2 SQIVND (reference sequence). Trimming stripped 0 bases from V and 7 bases from J, with 10 bases between. CDR3 region: CASSIDRGAQPQHF. The CDR3 DNA reads TGTGCCAGTAGTATAGACAGGGGTGCACAGCCCCAGCATTTT.

The V and J genes are TRBV5-1 and TRBJ2-1, with 13 bases lining up with TRBD2. This CDR3 is built from 18 residues. Per germline, CDR1 SGHRS and CDR2 YFSETQ. The junction had 10 bases not matched to a gene; V was cut back by 3 bases and J by 4 bases. The CDR3 loop reads CASSSLGLAGVSYNEQFF. CDR3 coding DNA: TGCGCCAGCAGCTCCCTAGGACTAGCGGGAGTTTCTTACAATGAGCAGTTCTTC.

The chain links TRBV7-2 to TRBJ1-2, with TRBD1 as a possible D gene (6 bases). The CDR3 loop spans 12 amino acids. Germline CDR1 is SGHTA and CDR2 is FQGNSA. V gave up 0 bases and J gave up 9 bases, with 8 bases separating them. The CDR3 DNA reads TGTGCCAGCAGCTTAGCCAGGGACAGCTACACCTTC. Translated, it gives CASSLARDSYTF.

This clone is a singleton in its sample. J is TRBJ2-7 and V is TRBV6-6; possibly TRBD1 for D (5 bases). The CDR3 runs to 13 residues. CDR1 and CDR2 from the germline V gene are MNHNY and SVGAGI (reference sequence). V lost 4 bases to trimming and J lost 6 bases, with 13 bases between them. CDR3 in amino acids: CASSSRDSSEQYF. As DNA, the CDR3 is TGTGCCAGCAGTTCACGCGACAGTTCCGAGCAGTACTTC.

This chain links TRBV7-9 with TRBJ2-3; 8 bases align to TRBD2. The V gene's germline CDR1 is SEHNR and CDR2 FQNEAQ (reference sequence). J gave up 5 bases and V 1 base, and 5 bases lay outside the gene matches. This CDR3 is 15 amino acids long. The CDR3 here is CASSLVILAGDTQYF. The DNA for the CDR3 is TGTGCCAGCAGCTTAGTGATCCTAGCGGGAGATACGCAGTATTTT.

The CDR3 region is CASSPLRGLVYNEQFF. The CDR3 coding sequence is TGTGCCAGTAGCCCGTTACGCGGACTAGTCTACAATGAGCAGTTCTTC. The chain combines TRBV19 with TRBJ2-1, with 7 bases that match TRBD2. The CDR3 length is 16 residues. The junction had 11 bases not matched to a gene; V was cut back by 6 bases and J by 3 bases. Per germline, CDR1 LNHDA and CDR2 SQIVND (reference sequence).

This clone occurred once. The V gene is TRBV2, the J gene TRBJ1-1; 10 bases match TRBD1. The V segment lost 10 bases and the J segment 1 base; nucleotides outside the gene matches: 9. Germline lookup yields CDR1 SNHLY and CDR2 FYNNEI. The CDR3 has 15 amino acids. CDR3 DNA sequence: TGTGCCACCTCCCGACAGGGGGCAGGGAACACTGAAGCTTTCTTT. It yields the protein CATSRQGAGNTEAFF.

The V and J genes are TRBV24-1 and TRBJ2-7; 8 nucleotides align to TRBD1. CDR3 length: 16 residues. With V trimmed by 0 bases and J by 0 bases, 3 bases remained unmatched. The V gene's germline CDR1 is KGHDR and CDR2 SFDVKD. CDR3 sequence: CATSDLQGASSYEQYF. CDR3 in DNA: TGTGCCACCAGTGATTTGCAGGGGGCGAGCTCCTACGAGCAGTACTTC.

The chain joins TRBV27 to TRBJ2-7; TRBD2 matches 9 bases. The germline gives CDR1 MNHEY, CDR2 SMNVEV (reference sequence). The CDR3 totals 15 residues. V lost 3 bases to trimming and J lost 6 bases; unmatched junction nucleotides: 9. The CDR3 nucleotides read TGTGCCAGCAGTTTTGAGGGTAGCGGGAGTTCCGAGCAGTACTTC. Translated, it gives CASSFEGSGSSEQYF.

The V gene is TRBV7-3, the J gene TRBJ2-1, with TRBD1 matching over 10 bases. The V gene's germline CDR1 is SGHTA and CDR2 FQGTGA. Germline trimming cut 5 bases from V and 9 bases from J; bases unmatched to any gene: 13. CDR3 length: 16 residues. CDR3: CASSPGGGQGVGEQFF. The CDR3 region has the DNA TGTGCCAGCAGCCCTGGTGGCGGACAGGGGGTCGGTGAGCAGTTCTTC.

The chain joins TRBV7-3 to TRBJ2-1; D is ambiguous. Trimming pared 5 bases from V and 0 bases from J, leaving 11 bases between. CDR3 length: 15 amino acids. Germline-derived CDR1 and CDR2 are SGHTA and FQGTGA. The CDR3 reads CASSTKASSYNEQFF. CDR3 DNA: TGTGCCAGCAGCACCAAAGCAAGCTCCTACAATGAGCAGTTCTTC.

The chain joins TRBV3-1 (or the pseudogene TRBV3-2) to TRBJ2-3; 10 nucleotides align to TRBD2. This CDR3 spans 16 amino acids. Per germline, CDR1 LGHDT and CDR2 YNNKEL (reference sequence). V lost 2 bases to trimming and J lost 4 bases; unmatched junction nucleotides: 6. This chain's CDR3 is CASSQFSGGRADTQYF. The CDR3 nucleotides read TGTGCCAGCAGCCAATTTAGCGGGGGGAGGGCAGATACGCAGTATTTT.

The chain carries TRBV27 and TRBJ2-5; D perhaps matches TRBD2 (6 bases). The V end lost 1 base, the J end lost 5 bases, and 11 bases lay between the germline ends. The germline V gene has CDR1 MNHEY and CDR2 SMNVEV (reference sequence). This CDR3 comprises 14 residues. CDR3 sequence: CASSLYGGEETQYF. CDR3 bases: TGTGCCAGCAGTTTATACGGGGGAGAGGAGACCCAGTACTTC.

The count of this clone is one. The genes are TRBV21-1 and TRBJ1-4; the table calls TRBD1, which could not be checked here. TRBV21-1 is an annotated pseudogene. The CDR3 runs 15 residues. Here the CDR3 reads CASSKSARGLEKLFF. The DNA of the CDR3 is TGTGCCAGCAGCAAATCGGCCAGGGGGCTTGAAAAACTGTTTTTT.

The CDR3 sequence is CASSLTVSYEQYF. For the CDR3, the DNA is TGTGCCAGCAGTTTGACAGTCTCCTACGAGCAGTACTTC. V and J are TRBV28 and TRBJ2-7; D possibly corresponds to TRBD1 (5 bases). The ends were cut back, 3 bases at V and 0 bases at J, with 6 bases in the middle. The length of the CDR3 is 13 residues. Germline CDR1 reads MDHEN; CDR2 reads SYDVKM.

For the CDR3, the DNA is TGTGCCAGCAGCCAAGGAGGACAGACAAAAAATCAGCCCCAGCATTTT. It yields the protein CASSQGGQTKNQPQHF. The chain combines TRBV3-1 (or the pseudogene TRBV3-2) with TRBJ1-5; D is possibly TRBD1 (6 bases). Trimming pared 1 base from V and 4 bases from J, leaving 14 bases between. CDR3 size: 16 residues. The V gene's germline CDR1 is LGHDT and CDR2 YNNKEL (reference sequence).